The T cell receptor beta chain under discussion was sequenced for a study of T cell responses to AZD1222 COVID-19 vaccine. Of note for this clone: No antigen is known for it.

Produced via immunoSEQ multiplex PCR; TCRdb's table is partial and in-frame only. The table records roughly 80,000 clones, about nine tenths of them present only once. Whole-study results and caveats: Within unmutated variant regions lay the reported targets of nearly half of spike-specific TCRs. The study found vaccine-associated CD4 TCRs spanning spike, dominant at 160-218 and 743-854. Breadth and depth of Spike-specific TCRs rose after two AZD1222 doses. Females made up more of the donors, who were largely white British, and clonal diversity may have come out too low.

Germline lookup yields CDR1 SGHNT and CDR2 YENEEA. This CDR3 is built from 13 residues. The V end was cut by 3 bases, the J end by 6 bases, with 11 bases between. The clonotype comes from an adult who received the AZD1222 COVID-19 vaccine. Sample: peripheral blood, taken 28 days after the second AZD1222 dose. The chain combines TRBV11-3 with TRBJ1-1; unclear D gene. The chain's CDR3 is CASSFSRTPEAFF. The CDR3 nucleotides read TGTGCCAGCAGCTTCTCCAGGACCCCTGAAGCTTTCTTT.